This T cell receptor beta chain appears in the sequencing data of a study of identical twins. Template switching created a universal primer site, and the cDNA included unique molecular identifiers. TCRdb re-derived calls from the 5' RACE reads in MiXCR, one entry per CDR3 protein. The table lists roughly 570,000 distinct CDR3 sequences, around 9.6% of them singletons, with around 3% in the top ten. Study-wide results and limits: Out-of-frame alpha sequences that twins shared showed excess low generation probability.

In this sample, this clonotype turned up many times. Its target is unknown. V lost 1 base and J lost 9, with 13 bases in between. The germline V gene encodes CDR1 SGHTA and CDR2 FQGNSA. CDR3 size: 14 residues. Separately, the same data were catalogued under a study of yellow fever vaccine responses in identical twins.

Sequenced material: PBMCs. This sequence was found in a woman between 18 and 30 years old in good health. V usage is TRBV7-2 and J usage is TRBJ2-1; a possible D gene is TRBD2 (5 bases). CDR3 in amino acids: CASSLEKAVGEQFF. The CDR3 region has the DNA TGTGCCAGCAGCTTAGAGAAAGCGGTGGGTGAGCAGTTCTTC.